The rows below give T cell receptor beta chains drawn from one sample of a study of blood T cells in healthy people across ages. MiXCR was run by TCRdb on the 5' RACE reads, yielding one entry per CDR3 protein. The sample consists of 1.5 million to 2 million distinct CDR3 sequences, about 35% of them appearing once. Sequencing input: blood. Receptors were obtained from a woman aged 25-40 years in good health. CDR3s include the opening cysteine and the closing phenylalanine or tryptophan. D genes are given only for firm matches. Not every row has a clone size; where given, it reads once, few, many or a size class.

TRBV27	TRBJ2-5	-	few	CASSPSPGAKRETQYF	TGTGCCAGCAGTCCCAGCCCCGGGGCTAAAAGAGAGACCCAGTACTTC
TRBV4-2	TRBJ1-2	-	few	CASSQEQAYGYTF	TGTGCCAGCAGCCAAGAACAGGCCTATGGCTACACCTTC
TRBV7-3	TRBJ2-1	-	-	CASSLPAGGPKQFF	TGTGCCAGCAGCTTACCGGCGGGCGGACCTAAGCAGTTCTTC
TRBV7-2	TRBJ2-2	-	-	CASSVQLFPVGELFF	TGTGCCAGCAGCGTCCAATTGTTCCCGGTCGGGGAGCTGTTTTTT
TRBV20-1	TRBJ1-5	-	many	CSARKGGRNQPQHF	TGCAGTGCTAGGAAGGGGGGTAGGAATCAGCCCCAGCATTTT
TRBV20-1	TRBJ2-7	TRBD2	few	CSAERSGVNFEQYF	TGCAGCGCCGAGAGGAGCGGGGTTAACTTCGAGCAGTACTTC
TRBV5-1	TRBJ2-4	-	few	CASSLQDPKNIQYF	TGCGCCAGCAGCTTACAGGATCCTAAAAACATTCAGTACTTC
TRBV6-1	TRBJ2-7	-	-	CASRHRDHYEQYF	TGTGCCAGCAGACACCGGGACCACTACGAGCAGTACTTC
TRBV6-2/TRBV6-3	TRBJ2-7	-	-	CASSSQYSSYEQYF	TGTGCCAGCAGCTCACAGTATAGCTCCTACGAGCAGTACTTC
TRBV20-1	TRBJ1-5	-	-	CSARAHSGGWETQHF	TGCAGTGCTAGAGCTCATAGCGGGGGCTGGGAGACCCAGCATTTT
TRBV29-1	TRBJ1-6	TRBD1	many	CSDEQGWQDSPLHF	TGCAGCGACGAACAGGGGTGGCAGGATTCACCCCTCCACTTT
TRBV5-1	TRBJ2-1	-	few	CASSPAGGGYNEQFF	TGCGCCAGTAGCCCCGCCGGGGGAGGTTACAATGAGCAGTTCTTC
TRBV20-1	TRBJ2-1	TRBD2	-	CSVRDYHYNEQFF	TGCAGTGTAAGGGACTACCACTACAATGAGCAGTTCTTC
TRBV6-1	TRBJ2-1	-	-	CASRGDPYNEQFF	TGTGCCAGTAGAGGGGATCCCTACAATGAGCAGTTCTTC
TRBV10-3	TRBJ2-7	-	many	CAITPYKGYEQYF	TGTGCCATCACCCCTTATAAAGGGTACGAGCAGTACTTC
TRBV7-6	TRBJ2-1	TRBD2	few	CASRLLAGGTYNEQFF	TGTGCCAGCAGATTGTTGGCGGGAGGGACCTACAATGAGCAGTTCTTC
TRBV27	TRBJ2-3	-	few	CASVDGLANTDTQYF	TGTGCCAGCGTCGACGGGCTAGCGAACACAGATACGCAGTATTTT
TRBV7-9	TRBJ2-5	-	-	CASSSYSSGTQYF	TGTGCCAGCAGCTCATATTCAAGCGGGACCCAGTACTTC
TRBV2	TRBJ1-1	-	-	CASSVEGVGEAFF	TGTGCCAGCAGTGTGGAGGGTGTCGGTGAAGCTTTCTTT
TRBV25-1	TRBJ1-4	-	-	CASSDTTGTHEKLFF	TGTGCCAGCAGTGACACAACCGGGACCCATGAAAAACTGTTTTTT
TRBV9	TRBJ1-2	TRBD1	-	CASSGTGEGSYGYTF	TGTGCCAGCAGCGGAACAGGGGAAGGAAGCTATGGCTACACCTTC
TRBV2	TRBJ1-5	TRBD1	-	CASSSGTGKGQPQHF	TGTGCCAGCAGCTCCGGGACAGGGAAGGGTCAGCCCCAGCATTTT
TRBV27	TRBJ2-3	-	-	CASSLLVPDTQYF	TGTGCCAGCAGTTTGCTAGTCCCAGATACGCAGTATTTT
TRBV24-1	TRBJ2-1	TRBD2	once	CATSDLTSGRDDEQFF	TGTGCCACCAGTGACTTAACTAGCGGGAGGGACGATGAGCAGTTCTTC
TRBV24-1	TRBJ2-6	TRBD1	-	CATSDPLPQGQQSSGANVLTF	TGTGCCACCAGTGATCCCCTCCCCCAGGGACAGCAATCCTCTGGGGCCAACGTCCTGACTTTC
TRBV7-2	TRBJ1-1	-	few	CASSLMGGNTEAFF	TGTGCCAGCAGCTTAATGGGGGGGAACACTGAAGCTTTCTTT
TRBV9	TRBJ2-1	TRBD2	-	CASSVESGGDLGQFF	TGTGCCAGCAGCGTAGAAAGCGGGGGTGACCTTGGGCAGTTCTTC
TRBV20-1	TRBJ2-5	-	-	CSASGVKPETQYF	TGCAGTGCTAGCGGGGTCAAACCTGAGACCCAGTACTTC
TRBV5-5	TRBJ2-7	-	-	CASSLGGMAGAYEQYF	TGTGCCAGCAGCTTGGGAGGTATGGCAGGGGCCTACGAGCAGTACTTC
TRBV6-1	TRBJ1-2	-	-	CASSDQQRYYGYTF	TGTGCCAGCAGTGATCAGCAACGGTACTATGGCTACACCTTC
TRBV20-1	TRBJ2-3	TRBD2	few	CSARDPGGAQDADTQYF	TGCAGTGCTAGAGATCCGGGAGGGGCACAGGACGCAGATACGCAGTATTTT
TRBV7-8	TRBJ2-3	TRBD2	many	CASSPLAGGATSDTQYF	TGTGCCAGCAGCCCTCTAGCGGGGGGCGCCACCTCAGATACGCAGTATTTT